This T cell receptor (beta chain) was captured by sequencing in a study of cytotoxic CD8 clonotypes in ibrutinib-treated CLL. As regards this clone: Its antigen is currently unknown.

The V and J ends lost 2 bases and 4 bases respectively, with 15 bases between them. The CDR3 spans 16 residues. CDR1 is MNHEY and CDR2 is SVGAGI in the germline V gene. Study-wide results and limits: In comparison with age-matched healthy donors, baseline clonality was higher and tracked circulating CD8+ T-cell counts. Clonotypes that were public were uncommon, and they contracted or stayed stable on treatment.

Libraries were prepared by immunoSEQ multiplex PCR; TCRdb keeps only in-frame clonotypes and omits some of them. The sample shows 150,000 or so clones, approximately 80% of them seen only once. The chain carries TRBV6-5 and TRBJ1-3; a weak D match, TRBD1 (5 bases). The input for sequencing was PBMCs, taken after 12 months of ibrutinib treatment. This TCR was recovered from a human donor with chronic lymphocytic leukemia. DNA for the CDR3: TGTGCCAGCAGTTACCTGGCAGGGTTGGCCGGAAACACCATATATTTT. It specifies CASSYLAGLAGNTIYF.